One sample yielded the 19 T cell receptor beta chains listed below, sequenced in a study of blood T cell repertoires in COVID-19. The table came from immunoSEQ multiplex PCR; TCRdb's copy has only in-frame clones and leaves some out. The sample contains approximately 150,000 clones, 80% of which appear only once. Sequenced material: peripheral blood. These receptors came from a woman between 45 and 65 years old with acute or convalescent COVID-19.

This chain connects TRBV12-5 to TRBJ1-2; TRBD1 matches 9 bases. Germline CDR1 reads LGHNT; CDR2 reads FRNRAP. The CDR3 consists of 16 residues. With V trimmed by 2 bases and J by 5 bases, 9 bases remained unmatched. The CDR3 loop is CASGLPSGTGSYGYTF. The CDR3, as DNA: TGTGCTAGTGGTTTGCCATCCGGGACAGGGAGTTATGGCTACACCTTC.

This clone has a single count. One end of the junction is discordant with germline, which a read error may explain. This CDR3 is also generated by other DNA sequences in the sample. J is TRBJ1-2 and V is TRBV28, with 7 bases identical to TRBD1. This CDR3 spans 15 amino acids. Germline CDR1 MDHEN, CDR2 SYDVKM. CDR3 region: CASSIGTVANYGYTF. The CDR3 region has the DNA TGTGCCAGCAGTATCGGGACAGTAGCTAATTATGGCTACACCTTC.

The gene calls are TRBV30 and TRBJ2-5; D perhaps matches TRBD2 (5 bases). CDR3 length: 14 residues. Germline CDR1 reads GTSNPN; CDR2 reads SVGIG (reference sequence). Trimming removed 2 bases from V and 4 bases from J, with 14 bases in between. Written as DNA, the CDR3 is TGTGCCTGGAGTAAACGGGAACAGAGAGAGACCCAGTACTTC. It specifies CAWSKREQRETQYF.

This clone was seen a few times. The CDR3 spells CASGTGGASTDTQYF. The CDR3 DNA is TGTGCCAGCGGAACGGGCGGGGCTAGCACAGATACGCAGTATTTT. The chain is built from TRBV7-8 and TRBJ2-3, with a tentative D call TRBD2 (6 bases). The V gene's germline CDR1 is SGHVS and CDR2 FQNEAQ. Trimming stripped 8 bases from V and 0 bases from J, with 15 bases between. The CDR3 totals 15 residues.

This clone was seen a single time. CDR3 coding DNA: TGTGCCAGCAGCCCGGGGACAAACCCAATTTATGGCTACACCTTC. This sequence encodes CASSPGTNPIYGYTF. V usage is TRBV14 and J usage is TRBJ1-2, with D possibly TRBD1 on 6 matching bases. Germline values: CDR1 SGHDN, CDR2 FVKESK. Trimming took 4 bases from V and 5 from J, leaving 17 bases between them. The CDR3 totals 15 residues.

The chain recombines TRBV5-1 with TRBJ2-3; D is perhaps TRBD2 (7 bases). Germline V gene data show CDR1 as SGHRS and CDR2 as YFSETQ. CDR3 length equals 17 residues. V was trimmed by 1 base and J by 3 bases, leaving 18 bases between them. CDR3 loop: CASSLQGGGQITDTQYF. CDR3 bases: TGCGCCAGCAGCTTGCAAGGGGGGGGCCAAATAACAGATACGCAGTATTTT.

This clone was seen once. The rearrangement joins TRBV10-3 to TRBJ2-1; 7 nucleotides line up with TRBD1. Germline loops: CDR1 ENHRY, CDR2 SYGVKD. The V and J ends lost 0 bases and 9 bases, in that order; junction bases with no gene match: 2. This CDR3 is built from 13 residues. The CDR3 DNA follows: TGTGCCATCAGTGAGTCGGGACAGCTTGAGCAGTTCTTC. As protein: CAISESGQLEQFF.

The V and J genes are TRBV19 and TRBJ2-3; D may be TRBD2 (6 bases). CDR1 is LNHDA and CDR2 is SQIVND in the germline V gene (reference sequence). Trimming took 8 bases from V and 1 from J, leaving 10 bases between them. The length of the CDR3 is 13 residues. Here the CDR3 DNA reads TGTGCCAGTGCGGGACTTCGCACAGATACGCAGTATTTT. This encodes CASAGLRTDTQYF.

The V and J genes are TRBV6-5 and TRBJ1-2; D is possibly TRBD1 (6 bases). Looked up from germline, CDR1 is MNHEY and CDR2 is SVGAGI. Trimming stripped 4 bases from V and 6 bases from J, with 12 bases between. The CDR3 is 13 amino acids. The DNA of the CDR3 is TGTGCCAGCAGTTTGACGGGACACCATGGCTACACCTTC. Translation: CASSLTGHHGYTF.

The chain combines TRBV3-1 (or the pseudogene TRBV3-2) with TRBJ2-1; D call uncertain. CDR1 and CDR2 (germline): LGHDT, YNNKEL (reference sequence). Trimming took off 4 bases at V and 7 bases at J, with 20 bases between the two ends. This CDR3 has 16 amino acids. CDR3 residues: CASSPPGSVTVNEQFF. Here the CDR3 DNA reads TGTGCCAGCAGCCCTCCGGGTTCAGTGACCGTTAATGAGCAGTTCTTC.

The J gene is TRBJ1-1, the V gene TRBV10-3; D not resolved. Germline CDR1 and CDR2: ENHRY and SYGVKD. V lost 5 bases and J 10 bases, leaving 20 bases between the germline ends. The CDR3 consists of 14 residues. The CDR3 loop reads CAISPSGVRTGAFF. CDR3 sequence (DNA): TGTGCCATCAGTCCCTCGGGAGTGAGGACGGGAGCTTTCTTT.

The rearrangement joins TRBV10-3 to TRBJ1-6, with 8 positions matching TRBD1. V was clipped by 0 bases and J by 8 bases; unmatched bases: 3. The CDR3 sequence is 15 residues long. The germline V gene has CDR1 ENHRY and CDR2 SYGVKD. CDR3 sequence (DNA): TGTGCCATCAGTGAGTCGACAGGGGAATATTCACCCCTCCACTTT. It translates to CAISESTGEYSPLHF.

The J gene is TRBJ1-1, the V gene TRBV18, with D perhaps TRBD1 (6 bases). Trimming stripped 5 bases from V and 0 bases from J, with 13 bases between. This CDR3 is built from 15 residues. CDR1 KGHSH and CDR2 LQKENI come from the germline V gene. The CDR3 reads CASSTRTALNTEAFF. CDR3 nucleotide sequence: TGTGCCAGCTCAACTCGGACAGCCTTGAACACTGAAGCTTTCTTT.

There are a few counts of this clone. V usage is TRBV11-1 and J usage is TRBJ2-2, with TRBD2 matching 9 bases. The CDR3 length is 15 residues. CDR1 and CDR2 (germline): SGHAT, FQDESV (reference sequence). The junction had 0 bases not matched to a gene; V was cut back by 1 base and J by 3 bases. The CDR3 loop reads CASSLGLADTGELFF. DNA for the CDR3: TGTGCCAGCAGCTTAGGACTAGCGGACACCGGGGAGCTGTTTTTT.

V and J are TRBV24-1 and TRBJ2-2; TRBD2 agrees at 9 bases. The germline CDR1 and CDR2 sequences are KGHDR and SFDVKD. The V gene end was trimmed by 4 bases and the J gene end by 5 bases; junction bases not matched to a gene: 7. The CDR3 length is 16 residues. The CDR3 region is CATSDPRGGWTGELFF. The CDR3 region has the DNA TGTGCCACCAGTGACCCGCGGGGGGGTTGGACCGGGGAGCTGTTTTTT.

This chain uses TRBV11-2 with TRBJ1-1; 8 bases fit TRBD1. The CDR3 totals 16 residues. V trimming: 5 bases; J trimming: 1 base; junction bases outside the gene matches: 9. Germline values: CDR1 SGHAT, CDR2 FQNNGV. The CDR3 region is CASSPSEGQGNTEAFF. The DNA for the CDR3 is TGTGCCAGCAGCCCCTCTGAAGGACAGGGGAACACTGAAGCTTTCTTT. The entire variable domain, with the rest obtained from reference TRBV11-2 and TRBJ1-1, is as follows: EAGVAQSPRYKIIEKRQSVAFWCNPISGHATLYWYQQILGQGPKLLIQFQNNGVVDDSQLPKDRFSAERLKGVDSTLKIQPAKLEDSAVYLCASSPSEGQGNTEAFFGQGTRLTVV.

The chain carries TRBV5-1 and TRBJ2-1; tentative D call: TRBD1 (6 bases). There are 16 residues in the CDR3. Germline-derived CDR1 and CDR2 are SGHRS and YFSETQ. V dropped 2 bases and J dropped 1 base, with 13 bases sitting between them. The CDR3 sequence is CASSFRGTSSYNEQFF. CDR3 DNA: TGCGCCAGCAGCTTCCGTGGGACATCTTCCTACAATGAGCAGTTCTTC. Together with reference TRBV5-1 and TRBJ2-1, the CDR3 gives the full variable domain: KAGVTQTPRYLIKTRGQQVTLSCSPISGHRSVSWYQQTPGQGLQFLFEYFSETQRNKGNFPGRFSGRQFSNSRSEMNVSTLELGDSALYLCASSFRGTSSYNEQFFGPGTRLTVL.

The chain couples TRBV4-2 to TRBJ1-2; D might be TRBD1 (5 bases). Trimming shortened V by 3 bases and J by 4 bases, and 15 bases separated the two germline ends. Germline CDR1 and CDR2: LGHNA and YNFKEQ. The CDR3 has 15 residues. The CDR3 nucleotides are TGTGCCAGCAGCCATGATTTCGGGGGTAGCTATGGCTACACCTTC. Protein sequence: CASSHDFGGSYGYTF.

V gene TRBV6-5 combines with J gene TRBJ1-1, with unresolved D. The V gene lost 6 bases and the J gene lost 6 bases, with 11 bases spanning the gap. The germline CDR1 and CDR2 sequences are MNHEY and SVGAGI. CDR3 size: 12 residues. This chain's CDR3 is CASRGRSAEAFF. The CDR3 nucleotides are TGTGCCAGCAGAGGGAGGTCGGCTGAAGCTTTCTTT.